This paragraph covers one T cell receptor beta chain sequence. Its antigen is not known. This specimen belongs to a study of T cell clonotyping in hematopoietic cell transplantation. Study results and caveats: CD4 and CD8 repertoire contributions could not be separated without sorting. Broader posttransplant TCR repertoire diversity was predicted by graft donor and pretransplant recipient Inverse Simpson Index values. Recipient TCR diversity dropped after transplant; expanded clonotypes rose from day 30 to 180. Few recipient clonotypes overlapped donors; over 95% were de novo at given depth.

Clones were read by immunoSEQ multiplex PCR, and TCRdb kept only the in-frame ones, dropping some. The sample shows about 69,000 clones, 85% to 95% of them seen only once. The CDR3 sequence is 12 residues long. Trimming cost V 3 bases and J 13 bases, with 13 bases left between them. Germline lookup yields CDR1 LNHDA and CDR2 SQIVND (reference sequence). This TCR was recovered from a man aged 45-60 years in good health. Some clones in this sample may be carry-over from other donors' samples. The chain employs TRBV19 and TRBJ2-4; a weak D match, TRBD1 (7 bases). Input material: peripheral blood mononuclear cells. DNA for the CDR3: TGTGCCAGTAGTATCGGCGGGGACAGACAGTACTTC. It encodes CASSIGGDRQYF.